This T cell receptor (beta chain) is from a study of cytomegalovirus exposure and HLA in healthy donors. Concerning this clone itself: What it recognizes is unknown. Other nucleotide sequences from this sample produce the same CDR3.

The study's findings and limits: The study reported that TCR beta sequences accurately predicted HLA-A and HLA-B alleles in most subjects. In terms of immune exposure information, only CMV serostatus was available.

Both 60 Vbeta primers and 13 Jbeta primers went into the PCR. Profiling relied on immunoSEQ multiplex PCR, and the TCRdb table lists in-frame clones only, not all of them. In total, the table holds tens of thousands of clones. Trimming shortened V by 4 bases and J by 0 bases, and 6 bases separated the two germline ends. CDR1 and CDR2 from the germline V gene are MNHEY and SVGAGI. This CDR3 comprises 14 residues. The genes are TRBV6-5 and TRBJ1-4, with D tentatively TRBD1 (5 bases). The material sequenced was PBMCs. The source of this sequence is a female donor in good health and CMV-seronegative. CDR3 sequence: CASSSTATNEKLFF. In DNA form, the CDR3 reads TGTGCCAGCAGTTCGACAGCAACTAATGAAAAACTGTTTTTT.